The sample holds a few counts of the clone carrying this T cell receptor beta chain. No antigen is known for it. One end of the junction does not line up with germline, which may come from a read error. Time point defined: newly diagnosed GD, antithyroid drugs for less than 3 months. Generation of the TCR library employed RNA extracted from PBMCs. Germline CDR1 DFQATT, CDR2 SNEGSKA (reference sequence). This CDR3 has 10 residues. These data come from a study of regulatory T cells in long-lasting Graves disease. Study conclusions and caveats: Favoring TRBV28, TRBJ1-2 and TRBJ2-5 was a feature seen in persistent disease.

Construction of TCR beta libraries relied on iRepertoire HTBI primers and on Arm-PCR targeting CDR3 regions. TCRdb ran MiXCR on the multiplex PCR reads and lists one entry per CDR3 protein. Of 300,000 to 450,000 distinct CDR3 sequences in the sample, 15% to 17% are singletons; the top ten hold about 24%. The genes are TRBV20-1 and TRBJ2-4; TRBD2 matches 7 bases. Sequenced here: peripheral blood mononuclear cells (PBMCs), sampled at new diagnosis, from a patient treated with antithyroid drugs. This sequence was found in a female donor with Graves disease. The CDR3 is CSARQGGGDF. The DNA for the CDR3 is TGCAGTGCTAGACAGGGCGGGGGTGACTTC.